The 3 T cell receptor beta chains in this list originate from one sample, sequenced in a study of cytomegalovirus exposure and HLA in healthy donors. Libraries were prepared by immunoSEQ multiplex PCR; TCRdb keeps only in-frame clonotypes and omits some of them. This sample yields just under 150,000 clones, of which 87% are seen a single time; 4.5% belongs to the top ten. Sequencing was carried out using PBMCs. These receptors came from a man aged 18 to 35 in good health and CMV-seropositive.

The V call is TRBV19, the J call TRBJ1-5; 8 bases are shared with TRBD1. CDR1 and CDR2 (germline): LNHDA, SQIVND (reference sequence). The CDR3 length is 16 residues. Trimming cost V 5 bases and J 1 base; bases outside gene matches: 7. The CDR3 region is CASSADRGRSNQPQHF. In nucleotides, the CDR3 is TGTGCCAGTAGTGCTGACAGGGGAAGAAGCAATCAGCCCCAGCATTTT.

The chain links TRBV4-1 to TRBJ2-7; 10 nucleotides line up with TRBD2. Germline V gene sequence: CDR1 MGHRA, CDR2 YSYEKL. With V trimmed by 1 base and J by 3 bases, 6 bases remained unmatched. The CDR3 runs 16 residues. CDR3 DNA sequence: TGCGCCAGCAGCCAAGGAGCCCCTAGCGGGAGCTACGAGCAGTACTTC. Its protein product is CASSQGAPSGSYEQYF.

The chain uses TRBV5-1 and TRBJ2-2, with D possibly matching TRBD2 (6 bases). CDR1 and CDR2 (germline): SGHRS, YFSETQ. The CDR3 sequence is 16 residues long. V lost 2 bases, J lost 5 bases, and 16 bases lay in between. CDR3 region: CASSFSGVVETGELFF. The CDR3 DNA reads TGCGCCAGCAGCTTTTCGGGAGTAGTTGAGACCGGGGAGCTGTTTTTT.